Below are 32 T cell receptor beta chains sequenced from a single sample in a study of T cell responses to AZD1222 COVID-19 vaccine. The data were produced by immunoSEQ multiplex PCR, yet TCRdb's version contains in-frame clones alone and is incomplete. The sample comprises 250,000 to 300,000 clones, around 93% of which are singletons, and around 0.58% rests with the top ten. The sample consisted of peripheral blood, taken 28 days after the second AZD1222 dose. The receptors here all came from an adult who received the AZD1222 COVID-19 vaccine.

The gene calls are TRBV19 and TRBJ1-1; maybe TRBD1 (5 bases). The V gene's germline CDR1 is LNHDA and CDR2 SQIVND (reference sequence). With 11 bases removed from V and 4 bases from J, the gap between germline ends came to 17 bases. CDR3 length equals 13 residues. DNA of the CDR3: TGTGCCTCTCGGGACGGGTACTTCACTGAAGCTTTCTTT. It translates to CASRDGYFTEAFF.

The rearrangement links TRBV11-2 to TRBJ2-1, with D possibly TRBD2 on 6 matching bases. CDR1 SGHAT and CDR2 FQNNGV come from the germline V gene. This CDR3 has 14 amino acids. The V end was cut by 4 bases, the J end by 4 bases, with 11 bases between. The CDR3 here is CASSSLARYNEQFF. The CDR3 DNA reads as TGTGCCAGCAGCTCACTAGCCCGATACAATGAGCAGTTCTTC.

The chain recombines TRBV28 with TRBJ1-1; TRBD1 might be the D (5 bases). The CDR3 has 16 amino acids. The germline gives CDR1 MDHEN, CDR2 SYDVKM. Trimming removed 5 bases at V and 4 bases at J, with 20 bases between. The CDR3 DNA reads TGTGCCAGCAGTCATTTCGGCATCCAGGGTGGCACTGAAGCTTTCTTT. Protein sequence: CASSHFGIQGGTEAFF.

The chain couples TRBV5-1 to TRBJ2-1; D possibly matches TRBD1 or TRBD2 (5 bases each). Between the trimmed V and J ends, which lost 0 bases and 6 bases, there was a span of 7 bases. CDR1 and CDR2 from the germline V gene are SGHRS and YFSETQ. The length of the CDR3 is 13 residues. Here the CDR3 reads CASSLGDLNEQFF. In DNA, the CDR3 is TGCGCCAGCAGCTTGGGGGACCTCAATGAGCAGTTCTTC.

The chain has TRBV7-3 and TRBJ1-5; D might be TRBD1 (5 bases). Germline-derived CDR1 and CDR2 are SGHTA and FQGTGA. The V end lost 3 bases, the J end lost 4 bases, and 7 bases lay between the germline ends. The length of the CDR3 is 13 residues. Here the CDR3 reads CASSFDRNQPQHF. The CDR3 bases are TGTGCCAGCAGCTTCGACAGAAATCAGCCCCAGCATTTT.

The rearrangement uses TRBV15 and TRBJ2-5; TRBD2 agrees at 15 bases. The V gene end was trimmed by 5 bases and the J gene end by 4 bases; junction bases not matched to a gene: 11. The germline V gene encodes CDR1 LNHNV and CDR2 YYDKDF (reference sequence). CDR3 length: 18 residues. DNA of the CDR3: TGTGCCACCAGCTCTCCCGGGACTAGCGGGGGGATGGGAGAGACCCAGTACTTC. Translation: CATSSPGTSGGMGETQYF. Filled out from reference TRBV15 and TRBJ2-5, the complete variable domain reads DAMVIQNPRYQVTQFGKPVTLSCSQTLNHNVMYWYQQKSSQAPKLLFHYYDKDFNNEADTPDNFQSRRPNTSFCFLDIRSPGLGDTAMYLCATSSPGTSGGMGETQYFGPGTRLLVL.

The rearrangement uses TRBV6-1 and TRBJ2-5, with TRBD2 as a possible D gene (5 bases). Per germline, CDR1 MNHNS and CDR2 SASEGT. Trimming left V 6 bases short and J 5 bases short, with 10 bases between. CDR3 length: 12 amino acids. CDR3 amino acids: CASRGRTETQYF. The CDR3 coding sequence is TGTGCCAGCAGGGGGAGAACGGAGACCCAGTACTTC.

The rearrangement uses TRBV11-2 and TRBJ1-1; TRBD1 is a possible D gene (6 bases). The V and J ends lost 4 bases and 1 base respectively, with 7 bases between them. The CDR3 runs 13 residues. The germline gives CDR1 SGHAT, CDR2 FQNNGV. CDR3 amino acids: CASSWGQNTEAFF. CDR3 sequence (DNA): TGTGCCAGCAGCTGGGGACAGAACACTGAAGCTTTCTTT.

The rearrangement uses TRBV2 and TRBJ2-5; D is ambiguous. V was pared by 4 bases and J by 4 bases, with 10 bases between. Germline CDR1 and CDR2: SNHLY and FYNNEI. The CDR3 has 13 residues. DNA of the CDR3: TGTGCCAGCAGTGTAGGAAGCGTAGAGACCCAGTACTTC. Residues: CASSVGSVETQYF.

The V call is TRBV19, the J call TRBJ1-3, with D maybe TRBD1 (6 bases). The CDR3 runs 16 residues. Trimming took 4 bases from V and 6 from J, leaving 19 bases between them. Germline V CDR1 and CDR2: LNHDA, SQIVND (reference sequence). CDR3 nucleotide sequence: TGTGCCAGTAGTACCCTTACCGGCAGGGGCGAAAACACCATATATTTT. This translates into CASSTLTGRGENTIYF. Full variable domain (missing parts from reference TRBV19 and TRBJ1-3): DGGITQSPKYLFRKEGQNVTLSCEQNLNHDAMYWYRQDPGQGLRLIYYSQIVNDFQKGDIAEGYSVSREKKESFPLTVTSAQKNPTAFYLCASSTLTGRGENTIYFGEGSWLTVV.

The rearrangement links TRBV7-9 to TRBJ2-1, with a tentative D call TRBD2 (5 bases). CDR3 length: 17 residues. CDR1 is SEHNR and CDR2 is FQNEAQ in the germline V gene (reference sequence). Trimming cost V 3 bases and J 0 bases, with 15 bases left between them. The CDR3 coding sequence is TGTGCCAGCAGCTTCCCGAGGGCCGCGAGCTCCTACAATGAGCAGTTCTTC. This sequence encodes CASSFPRAASSYNEQFF.

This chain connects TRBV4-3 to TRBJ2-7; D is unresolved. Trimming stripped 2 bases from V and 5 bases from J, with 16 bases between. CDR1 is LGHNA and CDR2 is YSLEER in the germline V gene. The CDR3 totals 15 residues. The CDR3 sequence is CASSQRFRTGDEQYF. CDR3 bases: TGCGCCAGCAGCCAAAGGTTCCGCACCGGCGACGAGCAGTACTTC.

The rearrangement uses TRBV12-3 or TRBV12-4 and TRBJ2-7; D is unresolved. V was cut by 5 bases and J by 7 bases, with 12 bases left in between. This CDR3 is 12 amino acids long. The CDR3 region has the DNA TGTGCCAGCAGTCAAGGGTTCGGAGAGCAGTACTTC. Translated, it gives CASSQGFGEQYF.

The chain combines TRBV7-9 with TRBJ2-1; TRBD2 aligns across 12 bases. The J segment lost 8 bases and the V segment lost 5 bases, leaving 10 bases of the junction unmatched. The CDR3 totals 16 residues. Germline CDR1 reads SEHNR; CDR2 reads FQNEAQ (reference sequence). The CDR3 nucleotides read TGTGCCAGCAGCCATACTAGCGGGGGGAGGCGCGATGAGCAGTTCTTC. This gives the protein CASSHTSGGRRDEQFF.

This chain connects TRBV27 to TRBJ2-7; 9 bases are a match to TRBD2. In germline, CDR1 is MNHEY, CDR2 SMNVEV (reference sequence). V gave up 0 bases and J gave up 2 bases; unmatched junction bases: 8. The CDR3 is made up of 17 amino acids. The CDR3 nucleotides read TGTGCCAGCAGTTTATCAGCGACTAGCGGACCTCCCTACGAGCAGTACTTC. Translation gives CASSLSATSGPPYEQYF.

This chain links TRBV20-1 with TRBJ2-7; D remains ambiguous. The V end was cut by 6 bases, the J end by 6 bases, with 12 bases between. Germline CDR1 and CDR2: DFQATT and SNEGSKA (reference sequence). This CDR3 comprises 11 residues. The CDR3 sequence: CSASFGGEQYF. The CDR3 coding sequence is TGCAGTGCCAGCTTTGGTGGCGAGCAGTACTTC.

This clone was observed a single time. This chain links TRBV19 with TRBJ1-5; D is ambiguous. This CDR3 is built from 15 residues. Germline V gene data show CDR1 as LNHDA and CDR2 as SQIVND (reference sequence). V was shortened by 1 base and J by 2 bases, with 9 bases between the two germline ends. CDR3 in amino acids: CASSIVGKGNQPQHF. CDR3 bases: TGTGCCAGTAGTATAGTTGGGAAGGGCAATCAGCCCCAGCATTTT.

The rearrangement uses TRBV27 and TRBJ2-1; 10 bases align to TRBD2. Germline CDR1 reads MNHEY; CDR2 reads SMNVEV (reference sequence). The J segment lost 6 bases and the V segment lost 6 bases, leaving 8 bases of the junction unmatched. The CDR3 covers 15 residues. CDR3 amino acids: CASRLTSGVGNEQFF. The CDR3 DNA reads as TGTGCCAGCAGGCTAACTAGCGGGGTGGGCAATGAGCAGTTCTTC.

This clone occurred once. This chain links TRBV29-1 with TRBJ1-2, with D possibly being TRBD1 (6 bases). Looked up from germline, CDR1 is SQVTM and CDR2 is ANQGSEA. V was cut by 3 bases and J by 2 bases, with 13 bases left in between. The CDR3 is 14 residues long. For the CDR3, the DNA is TGCAGCGTTGACCCTCCTACAGGGAACTATGGCTACACCTTC. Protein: CSVDPPTGNYGYTF.

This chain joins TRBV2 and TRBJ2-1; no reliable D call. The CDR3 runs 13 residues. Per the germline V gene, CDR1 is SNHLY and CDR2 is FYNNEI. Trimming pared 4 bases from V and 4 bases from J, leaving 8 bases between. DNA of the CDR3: TGTGCCAGCAGTGGGACGTTATACAATGAGCAGTTCTTC. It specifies CASSGTLYNEQFF.

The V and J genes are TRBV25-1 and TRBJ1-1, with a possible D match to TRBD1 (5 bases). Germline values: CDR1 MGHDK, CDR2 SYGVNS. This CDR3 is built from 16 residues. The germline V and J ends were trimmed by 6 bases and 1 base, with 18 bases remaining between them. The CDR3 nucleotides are TGTGCCAGCAGGTCCGGGACGGAATCTTGGAACACTGAAGCTTTCTTT. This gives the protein CASRSGTESWNTEAFF.

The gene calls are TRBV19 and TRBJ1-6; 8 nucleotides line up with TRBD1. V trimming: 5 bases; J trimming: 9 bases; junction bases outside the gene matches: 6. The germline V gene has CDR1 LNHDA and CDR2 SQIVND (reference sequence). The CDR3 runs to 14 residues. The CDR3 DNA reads TGTGCCAGTAGTGGTTCAGGGGGCGGTTCACCCCTCCACTTT. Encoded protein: CASSGSGGGSPLHF. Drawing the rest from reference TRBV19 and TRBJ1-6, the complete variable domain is DGGITQSPKYLFRKEGQNVTLSCEQNLNHDAMYWYRQDPGQGLRLIYYSQIVNDFQKGDIAEGYSVSREKKESFPLTVTSAQKNPTAFYLCASSGSGGGSPLHFGNGTRLTVT.

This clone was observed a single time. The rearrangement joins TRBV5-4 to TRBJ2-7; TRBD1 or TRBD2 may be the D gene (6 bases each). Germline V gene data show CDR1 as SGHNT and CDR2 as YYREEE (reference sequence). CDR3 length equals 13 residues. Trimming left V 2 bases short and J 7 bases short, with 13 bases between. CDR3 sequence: CASSFGGPGEQYF. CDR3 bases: TGTGCCAGCAGCTTCGGGGGCCCGGGGGAGCAGTACTTC. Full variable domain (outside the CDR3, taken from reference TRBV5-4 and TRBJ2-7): ETGVTQSPTHLIKTRGQQVTLRCSSQSGHNTVSWYQQALGQGPQFIFQYYREEENGRGNFPPRFSGLQFPNYSSELNVNALELDDSALYLCASSFGGPGEQYFGPGTRLTVT.

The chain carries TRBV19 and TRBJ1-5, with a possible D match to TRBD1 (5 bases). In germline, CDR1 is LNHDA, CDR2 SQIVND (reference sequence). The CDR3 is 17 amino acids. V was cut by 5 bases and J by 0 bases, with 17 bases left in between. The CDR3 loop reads CASSATGGGFSNQPQHF. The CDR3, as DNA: TGTGCCAGTAGTGCAACAGGAGGCGGGTTTAGCAATCAGCCCCAGCATTTT.

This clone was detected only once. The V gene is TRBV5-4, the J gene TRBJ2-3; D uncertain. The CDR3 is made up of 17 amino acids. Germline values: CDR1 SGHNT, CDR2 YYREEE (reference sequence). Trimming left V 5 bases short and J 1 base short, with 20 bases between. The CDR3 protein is CASRSEPGPGGTDTQYF. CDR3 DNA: TGTGCCAGCAGATCCGAACCGGGTCCCGGCGGCACAGATACGCAGTATTTT.

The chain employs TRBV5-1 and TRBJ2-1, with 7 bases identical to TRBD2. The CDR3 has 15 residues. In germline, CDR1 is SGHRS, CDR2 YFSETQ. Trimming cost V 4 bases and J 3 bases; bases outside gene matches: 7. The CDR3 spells CASSVTGTNYNEQFF. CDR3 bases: TGCGCCAGCAGCGTAACCGGGACTAACTACAATGAGCAGTTCTTC. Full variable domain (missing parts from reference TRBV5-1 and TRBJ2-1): KAGVTQTPRYLIKTRGQQVTLSCSPISGHRSVSWYQQTPGQGLQFLFEYFSETQRNKGNFPGRFSGRQFSNSRSEMNVSTLELGDSALYLCASSVTGTNYNEQFFGPGTRLTVL.

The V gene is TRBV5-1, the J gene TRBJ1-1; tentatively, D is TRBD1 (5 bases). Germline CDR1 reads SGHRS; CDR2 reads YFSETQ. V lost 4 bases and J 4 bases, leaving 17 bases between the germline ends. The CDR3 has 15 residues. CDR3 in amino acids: CASSAARREGTEAFF. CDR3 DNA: TGCGCCAGCAGCGCCGCGCGCAGGGAAGGCACTGAAGCTTTCTTT. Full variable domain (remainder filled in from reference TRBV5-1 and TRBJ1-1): KAGVTQTPRYLIKTRGQQVTLSCSPISGHRSVSWYQQTPGQGLQFLFEYFSETQRNKGNFPGRFSGRQFSNSRSEMNVSTLELGDSALYLCASSAARREGTEAFFGQGTRLTVV.

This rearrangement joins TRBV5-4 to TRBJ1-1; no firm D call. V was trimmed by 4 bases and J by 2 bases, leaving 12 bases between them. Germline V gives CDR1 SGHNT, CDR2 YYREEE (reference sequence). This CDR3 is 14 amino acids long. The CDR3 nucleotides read TGTGCCAGCAGCCGACGGGCGGGAAACACTGAAGCTTTCTTT. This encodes CASSRRAGNTEAFF.

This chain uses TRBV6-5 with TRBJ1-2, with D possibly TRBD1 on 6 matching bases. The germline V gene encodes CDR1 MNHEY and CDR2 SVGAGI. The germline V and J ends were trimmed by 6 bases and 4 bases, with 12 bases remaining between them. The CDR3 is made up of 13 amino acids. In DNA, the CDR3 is TGTGCCAGCAGCCACAGGGAACGCTATGGCTACACCTTC. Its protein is CASSHRERYGYTF.

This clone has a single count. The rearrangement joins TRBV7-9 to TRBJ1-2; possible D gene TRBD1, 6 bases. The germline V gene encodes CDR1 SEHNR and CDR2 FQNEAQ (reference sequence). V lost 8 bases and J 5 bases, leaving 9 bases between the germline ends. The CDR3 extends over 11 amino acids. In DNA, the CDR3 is TGTGCCAGCGGACAGTATTATGGCTACACCTTC. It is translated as CASGQYYGYTF.

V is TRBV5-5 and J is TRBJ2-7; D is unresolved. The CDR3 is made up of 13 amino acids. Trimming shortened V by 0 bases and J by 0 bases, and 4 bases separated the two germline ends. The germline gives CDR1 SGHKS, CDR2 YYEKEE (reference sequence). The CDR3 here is CASSLVFSYEQYF. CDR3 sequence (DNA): TGTGCCAGCAGCTTGGTGTTCTCCTACGAGCAGTACTTC. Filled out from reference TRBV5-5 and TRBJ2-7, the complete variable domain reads DAGVTQSPTHLIKTRGQQVTLRCSPISGHKSVSWYQQVLGQGPQFIFQYYEKEERGRGNFPDRFSARQFPNYSSELNVNALLLGDSALYLCASSLVFSYEQYFGPGTRLTVT.

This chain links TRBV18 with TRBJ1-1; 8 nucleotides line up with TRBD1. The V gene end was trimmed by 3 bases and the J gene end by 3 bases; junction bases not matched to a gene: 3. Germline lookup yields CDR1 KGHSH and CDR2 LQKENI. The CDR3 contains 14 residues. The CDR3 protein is CASSPVDRDTEAFF. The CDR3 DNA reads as TGTGCCAGCTCACCGGTGGACAGGGACACTGAAGCTTTCTTT.